One TCR beta chain is described in this entry. This CDR3 region has 14 residues. Germline CDR1 and CDR2: SGHRS and YFSETQ. V dropped 4 bases and J dropped 2; count of bases not matched to a gene: 3. Time point here: pretreatment peripheral blood. The sample comes from a study of PD-L1 blockade in urothelial cancer. Data came from immunoSEQ multiplex PCR; TCRdb stores just in-frame clones and leaves some out. Among around 130,000 clones listed, approximately 84% were seen once. The V gene is TRBV5-1, the J gene TRBJ2-7, with 10 bases that match TRBD2. Sample: PBMCs, taken around atezolizumab (anti-PD-L1) treatment. The source is a man in his fifties or sixties with urothelial cancer. CDR3 nucleotide sequence: TGCGCCAGCAGCCGGACTAGCGGCACCTACGAGCAGTACTTC. Translated: CASSRTSGTYEQYF.